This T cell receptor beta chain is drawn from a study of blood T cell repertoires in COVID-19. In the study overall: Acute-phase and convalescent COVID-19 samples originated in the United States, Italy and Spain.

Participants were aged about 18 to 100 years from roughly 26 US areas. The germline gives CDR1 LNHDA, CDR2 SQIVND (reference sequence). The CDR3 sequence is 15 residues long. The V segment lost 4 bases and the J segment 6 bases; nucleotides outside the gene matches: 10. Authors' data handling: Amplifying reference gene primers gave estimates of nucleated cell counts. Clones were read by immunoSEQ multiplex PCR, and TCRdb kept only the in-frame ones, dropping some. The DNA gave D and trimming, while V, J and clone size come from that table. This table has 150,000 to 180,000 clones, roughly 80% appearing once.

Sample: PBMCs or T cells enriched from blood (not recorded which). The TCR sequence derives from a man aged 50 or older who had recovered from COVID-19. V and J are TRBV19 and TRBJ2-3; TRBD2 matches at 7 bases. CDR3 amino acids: CASSTAGLSRDTQYF. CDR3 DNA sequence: TGTGCCAGTAGTACAGCGGGACTTTCTAGGGATACGCAGTATTTT.